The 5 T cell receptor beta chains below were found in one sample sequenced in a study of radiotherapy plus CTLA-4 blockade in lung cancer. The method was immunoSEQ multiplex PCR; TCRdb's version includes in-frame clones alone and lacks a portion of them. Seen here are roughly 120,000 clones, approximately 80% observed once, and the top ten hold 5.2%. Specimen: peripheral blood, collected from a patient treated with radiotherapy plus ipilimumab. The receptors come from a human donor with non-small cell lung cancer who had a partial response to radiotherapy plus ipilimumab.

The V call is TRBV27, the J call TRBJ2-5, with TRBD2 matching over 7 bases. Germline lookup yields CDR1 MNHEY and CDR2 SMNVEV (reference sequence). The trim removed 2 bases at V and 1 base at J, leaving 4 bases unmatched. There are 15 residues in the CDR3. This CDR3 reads CASSLRRGGQETQYF. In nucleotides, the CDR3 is TGTGCCAGCAGTTTACGGCGCGGGGGCCAAGAGACCCAGTACTTC.

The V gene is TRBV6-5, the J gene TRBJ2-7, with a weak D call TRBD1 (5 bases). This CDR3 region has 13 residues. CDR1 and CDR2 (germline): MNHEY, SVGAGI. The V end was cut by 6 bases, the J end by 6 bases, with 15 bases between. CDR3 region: CASSPQVTREQYF. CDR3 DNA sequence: TGTGCCAGCAGCCCACAGGTGACCCGCGAGCAGTACTTC.

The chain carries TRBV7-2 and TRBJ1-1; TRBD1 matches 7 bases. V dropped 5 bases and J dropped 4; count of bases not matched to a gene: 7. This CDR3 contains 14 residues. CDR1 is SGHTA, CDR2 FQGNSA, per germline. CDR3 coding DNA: TGTGCCAGCAGCACGCCCAACAGGGGCACTGAAGCTTTCTTT. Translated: CASSTPNRGTEAFF.

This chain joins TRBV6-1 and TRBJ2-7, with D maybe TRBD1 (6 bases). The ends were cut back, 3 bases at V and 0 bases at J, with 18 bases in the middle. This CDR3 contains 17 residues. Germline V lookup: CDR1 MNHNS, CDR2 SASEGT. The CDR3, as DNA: TGTGCCAGCAGTGATGGGTGGGCGACAGGTCCCTCCTACGAGCAGTACTTC. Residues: CASSDGWATGPSYEQYF.

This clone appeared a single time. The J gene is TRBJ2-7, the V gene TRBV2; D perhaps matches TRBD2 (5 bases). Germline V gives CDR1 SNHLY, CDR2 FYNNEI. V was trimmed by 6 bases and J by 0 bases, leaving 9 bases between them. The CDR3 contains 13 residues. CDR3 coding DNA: TGTGCCAGCAGACCGGGGTTCTCCTACGAGCAGTACTTC. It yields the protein CASRPGFSYEQYF.